This is a list of T cell receptor beta chains from one sample in a study of molecular identifiers for immune sequencing clone quantification. TCRdb called the PCR reads again in MiXCR, with one record for every CDR3 protein. The data contain a few hundred thousand distinct CDR3 sequences, 20% to 25% of them singletons. Sequencing input: naive CD8+ T cells from blood, with Jurkat cell RNA spiked in. The receptors stem from a human donor in good health. Some libraries in this study had Jurkat cell RNA spiked in. Both conserved end residues are part of each CDR3. A D gene is named only where the DNA matches it firmly. A row's size may be missing; if present it is once, few, many or a size class.

>many|TRBJ2-1|NA|TRBV6-6
TGTGCCAGCAGTGGTAGCGGTTACAATGAGCAGTTCTTC
CASSGSGYNEQFF
>NA|TRBJ2-6|NA|TRBV29-1
TGCAGCGTTGAAGGTGAATTCAGGGCCAACGTCCTGACTTTC
CSVEGEFRANVLTF
>many|TRBJ1-1|NA|TRBV6-2/TRBV6-3
TGTGCCAGCAGTGACACTTATGAAGCTTTCTTT
CASSDTYEAFF
>few|TRBJ2-7|NA|TRBV20-1
TGCAGTGCTAGAGATCGGGCCTTAGGGACCCCCGAGCAGTACTTC
CSARDRALGTPEQYF
>many|TRBJ2-7|TRBD2|TRBV28
TGTGCCACCTACCGGGAGGGCCCCTCCTACGAGCAGTACTTC
CATYREGPSYEQYF
>few|TRBJ1-2|NA|TRBV9
TGTGCCAGCAGCGTAGGTTCACAGGGACCAAACTATGGCTACACCTTC
CASSVGSQGPNYGYTF
>NA|TRBJ1-6|NA|TRBV28
TGTGCCAGCAGGGCGACAGGTGCCAACTCACCCCTCCACTTT
CASRATGANSPLHF
>many|TRBJ1-4|TRBD1|TRBV7-8
TGTGCCAGCAGCCCGCCGGACAGGGGGCTGAAACTGTTTTTT
CASSPPDRGLKLFF
>NA|TRBJ1-2|NA|TRBV28
TGTGCCAGCAGTCCACCCGAGGTGCGCTATGGCTACACCTTC
CASSPPEVRYGYTF
>NA|TRBJ2-2|NA|TRBV7-3
TGTGCCAGCAGCGGGGACTCGAACACCGGGGAGCTGTTTTTT
CASSGDSNTGELFF
>NA|TRBJ2-2|NA|TRBV3-1
TGTGCCAGCAGCCAAGTCACTAGTGCGTTCACCGGGGAGCTGTTTTTT
CASSQVTSAFTGELFF
>NA|TRBJ2-3|TRBD2|TRBV10-1
TGCGCCAGCAGTGAGTCAGCGGGGGGACACGCAGATACGCAGTATTTT
CASSESAGGHADTQYF
>few|TRBJ1-2|TRBD1|TRBV6-5
TGTGCCAGCAGTTACCTTAACCGTCCCGTCGCACAGGGGGTCGGCTATGGCTACACCTTC
CASSYLNRPVAQGVGYGYTF
>few|TRBJ2-7|TRBD1|TRBV27
TGTGCCAGCAGTTTAGGGACAGGGTTGCACGTCGAGCAGTACTTC
CASSLGTGLHVEQYF
>many|TRBJ1-1|NA|TRBV29-1
TGCAGCGTTTACAGGGACACTGAAGCTTTCTTT
CSVYRDTEAFF
>few|TRBJ2-5|NA|TRBV18
TGTGCCAGCTCACCAATTCCCGGGGAAGAGACCCAGTACTTC
CASSPIPGEETQYF
>many|TRBJ2-1|TRBD2|TRBV30
TGTGCCTGGAGGAGTAGCGGGATATACAATGAGCAGTTCTTC
CAWRSSGIYNEQFF